Below, 3 T cell receptor beta chains from the same sample are listed, as sequenced in a study of technical replicates of blood from several donors. Sequencing used immunoSEQ multiplex PCR; TCRdb keeps in-frame clones, though not all of them. The sample includes 95,000 or so clones, 85% to 95% of them seen just once. Material for sequencing was T cells isolated from PBMCs. These receptors were collected from a human donor in good health.

The DNA of the CDR3 is TGTGCCAGCAGTTTAGGGGCACTCAGCTCCTACGAGCAGTACTTC. Amino acid sequence: CASSLGALSSYEQYF. The V gene is TRBV28, the J gene TRBJ2-7, with D perhaps matching TRBD1 (5 bases). V lost 2 bases to trimming and J lost 0 bases, with 11 bases between them. This CDR3 spans 15 amino acids. The V gene's germline CDR1 is MDHEN and CDR2 SYDVKM.

The chain is built from TRBV7-9 and TRBJ2-5; 13 bases agree with TRBD2. From germline, CDR1 is SEHNR and CDR2 FQNEAQ (reference sequence). The CDR3 contains 17 residues. V shed 5 bases, J shed 5 bases, and the junction held 11 bases outside the gene matches. CDR3 residues: CASSLRTSGRPRETQYF. In DNA, the CDR3 is TGTGCCAGCAGCCTCAGGACTAGCGGGAGACCTCGGGAGACCCAGTACTTC.

The chain couples TRBV6-5 to TRBJ1-2; 8 nucleotides line up with TRBD1. V shed 5 bases and J 10 bases; nucleotides not matched to a gene: 6. The germline gives CDR1 MNHEY, CDR2 SVGAGI. The CDR3 sequence is 12 residues long. The CDR3 nucleotides are TGTGCCAGCAGTCCAGGGGGCAGGGACTACACCTTC. Protein sequence: CASSPGGRDYTF.